This is a list of T cell receptor beta chains from one sample in a study of blood T cell repertoires in COVID-19. The data were produced by immunoSEQ multiplex PCR, yet TCRdb's version contains in-frame clones alone and is incomplete. The sample consists of some 260,000 clones, around 84% of them appearing once. Sequenced input: PBMCs or T cells enriched from blood (not recorded which). Source of these receptors: a man in his thirties or forties with acute COVID-19. CDR3s include the opening cysteine and the closing phenylalanine or tryptophan. Each record gives: J gene, V gene, CDR3 protein.

>TRBJ2-5|TRBV7-9
CASSSPWGGAETQYF
>TRBJ2-1|TRBV7-2
CASSVPGLAGPSHEQFF
>TRBJ1-1|TRBV7-3
CASSLTGQSEAFF
>TRBJ2-1|TRBV5-1
CASSSLTGKVVNEQFF
>TRBJ2-1|TRBV28
CASSLRNLAYEQFF
>TRBJ2-3|TRBV4-3
CASSQEVVGGVDTQYF
>TRBJ2-1|TRBV19
CASSMGRMSADNEQFF
>TRBJ1-5|TRBV6-5
CASRRGTANQPQHF
>TRBJ2-1|TRBV7-9
CASSKGVDFSGEQFF
>TRBJ2-5|TRBV7-2
CASSPQSVETQYF
>TRBJ2-2|TRBV12-3/TRBV12-4
CASSTRVTGELFF
>TRBJ2-1|TRBV27
CASSFPGGFNEQFF
>TRBJ1-2|TRBV14
CASSPRSNYGYTF
>TRBJ1-1|TRBV11-2
CASSLGHGNTEAFF
>TRBJ2-3|TRBV7-6
CASSLGTSGVSTDTQYF
>TRBJ1-3|TRBV7-9
CASHPGTGYSGNTIYF
>TRBJ2-2|TRBV5-1
CASSLDGRNPGELFF
>TRBJ1-1|TRBV7-3
CASSFHPDRGQGNTEAFF
>TRBJ2-1|TRBV18
CASSPPTSGRASYNEQFF
>TRBJ1-2|TRBV6-1
CASSDGTGNYGYTF
>TRBJ1-6|TRBV18
CASSPRQGENSPLHF
>TRBJ1-6|TRBV18
CASQQGAANSPLHF
>TRBJ2-1|TRBV18
CASSSLSGEQFF
>TRBJ1-5|TRBV10-3
CAISDPGQPQHF
>TRBJ2-4|TRBV6-2/TRBV6-3
CASSYPSGRAGSIQYF
>TRBJ2-5|TRBV5-6
CASSLKRGAKETQYF
>TRBJ1-2|TRBV29-1
CSVSGAENYGYTF
>TRBJ2-3|TRBV6-5
CALAGGGHTDTQYF
>TRBJ1-1|TRBV18
CASSAGREGTEAFF
>TRBJ1-4|TRBV9
CASSVAGGEGEKLFF
>TRBJ1-6|TRBV25-1
CASREGAWHSPLHF
>TRBJ1-4|TRBV7-8
CASSPHRVTNEKLFF
>TRBJ2-1|TRBV4-1
CASSQDRGTAGGEQFF
>TRBJ1-3|TRBV1
CTSSQDQAGGSGNTIYF
>TRBJ2-2|TRBV28
CASSPGHATGELFF
>TRBJ2-1|TRBV19
CASSMGGSSYNEQFF
>TRBJ1-1|TRBV7-2
CASSLQPGRRVNTEAFF
>TRBJ2-1|TRBV5-1
CASSLAMGLINEQFF
>TRBJ2-1|TRBV11-3
CASSQTPGNEQFF
>TRBJ1-2|TRBV28
CASSFSRGSYGYTF
>TRBJ2-4|TRBV7-9
CASSPTGQGVKNIQYF
>TRBJ1-6|TRBV9
CASSVGNGYNSPLHF
>TRBJ1-1|TRBV6-5
CASSPGTGESTEAFF
>TRBJ1-1|TRBV7-9
CASSLLGAATEAFF
>TRBJ1-5|TRBV7-2
CASSLDWNQPQHF
>TRBJ1-1|TRBV9
CASSPTQGANTEAFF
>TRBJ1-1|TRBV6-1
CASSGYETEAFF
>TRBJ1-2|TRBV11-2
CASSPQGATTNYGYTF
>TRBJ2-3|TRBV6-5
CASSSGLATDTQYF
>TRBJ1-6|TRBV2
CASRGSTLHF
>TRBJ1-6|TRBV27
CASSTAEYNSPLHF
>TRBJ1-5|TRBV5-1
CASSLAEGDQPQHF
>TRBJ2-5|TRBV9
CASSVGNLGETQYF
>TRBJ2-1|TRBV5-1
CASSLSRGGNEQFF